The 24 T cell receptor beta chains given below trace back to one sample, sequenced in a study of ipilimumab plus nivolumab after autologous stem cell transplantation. Clones were read by immunoSEQ multiplex PCR, and TCRdb kept only the in-frame ones, dropping some. The top ten hold under 1% of the sample, which has fewer than 45,000 clones, about 92% seen once. The specimen was PBMCs, collected in a trial of ipilimumab plus nivolumab as post-transplant consolidation. The receptors here all came from a male donor with multiple myeloma.

This clone was picked up a small number of times. V gene TRBV6-1 combines with J gene TRBJ2-7, with 8 bases lining up with TRBD2. The CDR3 has 18 residues. V was pared by 0 bases and J by 2 bases, with 12 bases of the junction left unmatched. Germline V CDR1 and CDR2: MNHNS, SASEGT. CDR3: CASSEAFLIAGTPYEQYF. CDR3 coding DNA: TGTGCCAGCAGTGAAGCGTTCCTCATAGCGGGAACGCCCTACGAGCAGTACTTC.

The chain is built from TRBV19 and TRBJ2-7, with TRBD1 matching over 9 bases. From germline, CDR1 is LNHDA and CDR2 SQIVND (reference sequence). Trimming took 5 bases from V and 5 from J; bases not matched to a gene: 10. This CDR3 contains 15 residues. CDR3 sequence reads: CASSLLRGQGNEQYF. CDR3 nucleotide sequence: TGTGCCAGTAGTCTCCTTAGGGGACAGGGTAACGAGCAGTACTTC.

The chain recombines TRBV28 with TRBJ1-5, with a weak D call TRBD1 (6 bases). The CDR3 loop spans 15 amino acids. V lost 5 bases to trimming and J lost 1 base, with 12 bases between them. Germline V lookup: CDR1 MDHEN, CDR2 SYDVKM. This CDR3 reads CASSPTGFSNQPQHF. CDR3 coding DNA: TGTGCCAGCAGTCCAACAGGGTTCAGCAATCAGCCCCAGCATTTT.

The genes are TRBV6-5 and TRBJ2-7, with D maybe TRBD1 (5 bases). CDR3 length: 15 amino acids. The V and J ends lost 5 bases and 2 bases respectively, with 16 bases between them. Germline CDR1 reads MNHEY; CDR2 reads SVGAGI. The CDR3 sequence: CASSLSGARAYEQYF. The CDR3 coding sequence is TGTGCCAGCAGTCTTAGTGGGGCCCGCGCCTACGAGCAGTACTTC.

This rearrangement joins TRBV7-8 to TRBJ2-5; 9 bases fit TRBD1. Trimming took 5 bases from V and 3 from J; bases not matched to a gene: 7. CDR1 and CDR2 (germline): SGHVS, FQNEAQ. This CDR3 has 15 amino acids. The CDR3 is CASSKRTGAEETQYF. CDR3 bases: TGTGCCAGCAGCAAGAGGACAGGGGCCGAAGAGACCCAGTACTTC.

The chain carries TRBV5-1 and TRBJ2-7; D might be TRBD1 or TRBD2, each matching 5 bases. V lost 3 bases to trimming and J lost 11 bases, with 15 bases between them. The CDR3 spans 12 residues. From germline, CDR1 is SGHRS and CDR2 YFSETQ. The CDR3 sequence is CASSSPPGPKYF. CDR3 coding DNA: TGCGCCAGCAGCTCTCCCCCGGGACCTAAGTACTTC. Full variable domain (missing parts from reference TRBV5-1 and TRBJ2-7): KAGVTQTPRYLIKTRGQQVTLSCSPISGHRSVSWYQQTPGQGLQFLFEYFSETQRNKGNFPGRFSGRQFSNSRSEMNVSTLELGDSALYLCASSSPPGPKYFGPGTRLTVT.

The chain has TRBV7-6 and TRBJ1-5; no clear D gene. The CDR3 has 13 amino acids. Germline values: CDR1 SGHVS, CDR2 FNYEAQ. The V gene lost 1 base and the J gene lost 7 bases, with 8 bases spanning the gap. As DNA, the CDR3 is TGTGCCAGCAGCTTAGACAAGGGCCAGCCCCAGCATTTT. It encodes CASSLDKGQPQHF.

The V and J genes are TRBV5-1 and TRBJ1-2; 7 bases align to TRBD1. The V gene's germline CDR1 is SGHRS and CDR2 YFSETQ. CDR3 length equals 14 residues. V shed 1 base, J shed 4 bases, and the junction held 4 bases outside the gene matches. The CDR3 is CASSLTQGGYGYTF. The CDR3 DNA reads as TGCGCCAGCAGCTTGACCCAGGGGGGCTATGGCTACACCTTC.

The J gene is TRBJ2-1, the V gene TRBV11-3; D uncertain. The CDR3 length is 14 residues. V was cut by 4 bases and J by 0 bases, with 7 bases left in between. The V gene's germline CDR1 is SGHNT and CDR2 YENEEA. The CDR3 sequence: CASSSQSSYNEQFF. The CDR3 DNA follows: TGTGCCAGCAGCTCGCAGAGCTCCTACAATGAGCAGTTCTTC.

The CDR3 region has the DNA TGTGCCAGCTCAAAGACAGGCGGGGACAATCAGCCCCAGCATTTT. This encodes CASSKTGGDNQPQHF. The chain joins TRBV18 to TRBJ1-5, with a possible D match to TRBD1 (6 bases). Per the germline V gene, CDR1 is KGHSH and CDR2 is LQKENI. The CDR3 is 15 amino acids. The V end lost 5 bases, the J end lost 3 bases, and 14 bases lay between the germline ends.

The chain recombines TRBV18 with TRBJ2-1; 16 positions match TRBD2. This CDR3 contains 20 residues. Trimming removed 4 bases from V and 6 bases from J; junction bases left unmatched: 15. Germline loops: CDR1 KGHSH, CDR2 LQKENI. The CDR3 DNA reads TGTGCCAGCTCACTGGTGCATCCGGGACTAGCGGGGGGGCCTGGCAATGAGCAGTTCTTC. Protein product: CASSLVHPGLAGGPGNEQFF. Drawing the rest from reference TRBV18 and TRBJ2-1, the complete variable domain is NAGVMQNPRHLVRRRGQEARLRCSPMKGHSHVYWYRQLPEEGLKFMVYLQKENIIDESGMPKERFSAEFPKEGPSILRIQQVVRGDSAAYFCASSLVHPGLAGGPGNEQFFGPGTRLTVL.

The V gene is TRBV19, the J gene TRBJ2-2, with D hard to call. This CDR3 is 17 amino acids long. V lost 3 bases and J 1 base, leaving 15 bases between the germline ends. Germline V CDR1 and CDR2: LNHDA, SQIVND (reference sequence). CDR3 loop: CASSIALGPMNTGELFF. DNA for the CDR3: TGTGCCAGTAGTATTGCCCTCGGACCCATGAACACCGGGGAGCTGTTTTTT.

This rearrangement joins TRBV2 to TRBJ2-1; D uncertain. The CDR3 runs 15 residues. Germline CDR1 is SNHLY and CDR2 is FYNNEI. Trimming removed 3 bases at V and 3 bases at J, with 12 bases between. As DNA, the CDR3 is TGTGCCAGCAGTGAGAGATCCGCCGGCTACAATGAGCAGTTCTTC. Encoded protein: CASSERSAGYNEQFF.

V usage is TRBV19 and J usage is TRBJ2-6; maybe TRBD2 (6 bases). This CDR3 has 18 residues. From germline, CDR1 is LNHDA and CDR2 SQIVND (reference sequence). V was clipped by 6 bases and J by 0 bases, with 18 bases between them. The CDR3 coding sequence is TGTGCCAGTAGCAACCCGTGGGAGGTCCTCTCTGGGGCCAACGTCCTGACTTTC. This translates into CASSNPWEVLSGANVLTF.

The CDR3 here is CASSPRYSDPYGYTF. The CDR3 nucleotides read TGTGCCAGCAGCCCTAGGTATAGCGACCCCTATGGCTACACCTTC. V and J are TRBV9 and TRBJ1-2, with D uncertain. CDR1 and CDR2 from the germline V gene are SGDLS and YYNGEE. V lost 4 bases and J 4 bases, leaving 17 bases between the germline ends. The CDR3 sequence is 15 residues long.

In its sample, this clone was seen a few times. The chain carries TRBV7-2 and TRBJ2-7, with D hard to call. Germline CDR1 and CDR2: SGHTA and FQGNSA. CDR3 length equals 13 residues. V dropped 4 bases and J dropped 3 bases, with 10 bases sitting between them. This CDR3 is CASSSARDYEQYF. The CDR3 DNA reads TGTGCCAGCAGCTCAGCTAGAGACTACGAGCAGTACTTC.

V is TRBV5-5 and J is TRBJ2-1; 12 bases align to TRBD2. V lost 5 bases and J lost 1; bases outside the gene matches: 4. The CDR3 runs to 16 residues. Germline V gene data show CDR1 as SGHKS and CDR2 as YYEKEE (reference sequence). The CDR3 DNA reads as TGTGCCAGCAGACGGACTAGCGGGGAATCCTACAATGAGCAGTTCTTC. Its protein product is CASRRTSGESYNEQFF. The full variable domain, rest sourced from reference TRBV5-5 and TRBJ2-1, is DAGVTQSPTHLIKTRGQQVTLRCSPISGHKSVSWYQQVLGQGPQFIFQYYEKEERGRGNFPDRFSARQFPNYSSELNVNALLLGDSALYLCASRRTSGESYNEQFFGPGTRLTVL.

The rearrangement uses TRBV7-2 and TRBJ2-4; 7 bases match TRBD2. This CDR3 has 14 amino acids. J was trimmed by 2 bases and V by 4 bases; bases with no gene match: 2. Germline assignment: CDR1 SGHTA and CDR2 FQGNSA. The CDR3 region is CASSSGGSKNIQYF. The CDR3 bases are TGTGCCAGCAGCTCCGGGGGGTCCAAAAACATTCAGTACTTC.

The gene calls are TRBV9 and TRBJ2-3; 8 bases align to TRBD2. V lost 4 bases and J lost 2; bases outside the gene matches: 15. The CDR3 sequence is 18 residues long. Germline values: CDR1 SGDLS, CDR2 YYNGEE. The CDR3 DNA reads as TGTGCCAGCAGCTCCTCCGGGGGGGGACGAACCACCACAGATACGCAGTATTTT. Translated, it gives CASSSSGGGRTTTDTQYF.

This rearrangement joins TRBV7-3 to TRBJ1-2; 7 bases are a match to TRBD1. Per germline, CDR1 SGHTA and CDR2 FQGTGA. Trimming cost V 2 bases and J 8 bases; bases outside gene matches: 11. The CDR3 is 15 amino acids. The CDR3 nucleotides are TGTGCCAGCAGCTTAGACAGGGCAACAGAGGAAGGCTACACCTTC. This translates into CASSLDRATEEGYTF. Variable domain in full (rest from reference TRBV7-3 and TRBJ1-2): GAGVSQTPSNKVTEKGKYVELRCDPISGHTALYWYRQSLGQGPEFLIYFQGTGAADDSGLPNDRFFAVRPEGSVSTLKIQRTERGDSAVYLCASSLDRATEEGYTFGSGTRLTVV.

This sequence joins TRBV2 and TRBJ1-3, with D uncertain. This CDR3 spans 15 amino acids. V was shortened by 6 bases and J by 2 bases, with 14 bases between the two germline ends. Germline V gene lookup returns CDR1 SNHLY and CDR2 FYNNEI. CDR3 nucleotide sequence: TGTGCCAGCAGAAGGCGGGTCGGAGCTGGAAACACCATATATTTT. Protein: CASRRRVGAGNTIYF.

This rearrangement joins TRBV11-2 to TRBJ2-3; D is unresolved. The CDR3 length is 15 residues. Per germline, CDR1 SGHAT and CDR2 FQNNGV. Trimming stripped 0 bases from V and 4 bases from J, with 11 bases between. Here the CDR3 reads CASSLDQRFADTQYF. The CDR3 DNA is TGTGCCAGCAGCTTAGATCAAAGGTTCGCAGATACGCAGTATTTT.

The J gene is TRBJ1-1, the V gene TRBV7-9; D not certain. The CDR3 runs to 15 residues. Trimming cost V 1 base and J 5 bases, with 14 bases left between them. Germline V gene lookup returns CDR1 SEHNR and CDR2 FQNEAQ (reference sequence). DNA for the CDR3: TGTGCCAGCAGCTTAGAGTCCGGGGAAAATACTGAAGCTTTCTTT. It codes for CASSLESGENTEAFF.

J is TRBJ2-5 and V is TRBV6-1; perhaps TRBD2 as D (6 bases). Germline lookup yields CDR1 MNHNS and CDR2 SASEGT. The CDR3 runs 15 residues. V shed 7 bases and J shed 5 bases, with 20 bases lying between them. The CDR3 DNA reads TGTGCCAGCATTGCCAACCGGCGGGGCCGCGAGACCCAGTACTTC. Protein sequence: CASIANRRGRETQYF.